This T cell receptor (beta chain) was identified during a study of blood T cell repertoires in COVID-19. Clones were sequenced by immunoSEQ multiplex PCR, and TCRdb holds only the in-frame ones, with some missing. The profile shows 68,000 or so clones, 75% to 90% of them singletons. Trimming removed 4 bases from V and 1 base from J, with 11 bases in between. Looked up from germline, CDR1 is MDHEN and CDR2 is SYDVKM. CDR3 length: 15 amino acids. Sequences were obtained from peripheral blood. This clonotype was sampled from a man aged 45-60 years with acute or convalescent COVID-19. The gene calls are TRBV28 and TRBJ1-5, with D perhaps TRBD1 (6 bases). The DNA for the CDR3 is TGTGCCAGCAGTTGGGGCAGGGGCAGCAATCAGCCCCAGCATTTT. It yields the protein CASSWGRGSNQPQHF.